Each of the 17 T cell receptor beta chains below was sequenced from the same sample in a study of blood T cell repertoires in COVID-19. Produced via immunoSEQ multiplex PCR; TCRdb's table is partial and in-frame only. The sample contains about 97,000 clones, around 87% of which appear only once. Sequencing was done on a sample of peripheral blood. The receptors were gathered from a human donor in a cohort sampled during active COVID-19.

This chain links TRBV3-1 (or the pseudogene TRBV3-2) with TRBJ2-1, with 11 bases fitting TRBD2. The CDR3 extends over 15 amino acids. V was pared by 6 bases and J by 10 bases, with 11 bases of the junction left unmatched. Germline CDR1 and CDR2: LGHDT and YNNKEL (reference sequence). The CDR3 sequence: CASSTGTSGSNEQFF. The CDR3 coding sequence is TGTGCCAGCAGTACCGGGACTAGCGGCTCAAACGAGCAGTTCTTC.

CDR3 sequence reads: CASSGVTGATSSYNEQFF. The CDR3 bases are TGTGCCAGCAGCGGGGTGACAGGGGCCACCAGCTCCTACAATGAGCAGTTCTTC. The chain is built from TRBV9 and TRBJ2-1, with 8 bases aligning to TRBD1. The J segment lost 0 bases and the V segment lost 3 bases, leaving 11 bases of the junction unmatched. The CDR3 sequence is 18 residues long. The germline CDR1 and CDR2 sequences are SGDLS and YYNGEE.

This clone was seen just once. This chain links TRBV5-1 with TRBJ2-3, with no clear D. CDR3 size: 11 residues. CDR1 is SGHRS, CDR2 YFSETQ, per germline. V was clipped by 5 bases and J by 4 bases, with 5 bases between them. The CDR3 DNA reads as TGCGCCAGCAGTTCTCCAGATACGCAGTATTTT. It translates to CASSSPDTQYF.

This chain uses TRBV7-8 with TRBJ1-1; D is unresolved. The length of the CDR3 is 14 residues. CDR1 is SGHVS, CDR2 FQNEAQ, per germline. The V and J ends lost 5 bases and 5 bases respectively, with 15 bases between them. CDR3 DNA sequence: TGTGCCAGCAGCCCGTCCGGGGTTGGGACTGAAGCTTTCTTT. Its translation is CASSPSGVGTEAFF. Variable domain in full (rest from reference TRBV7-8 and TRBJ1-1): GAGVSQSPRYKVAKRGQDVALRCDPISGHVSLFWYQQALGQGPEFLTYFQNEAQLDKSGLPSDRFFAERPEGSVSTLKIQRTQQEDSAVYLCASSPSGVGTEAFFGQGTRLTVV.

The chain employs TRBV29-1 and TRBJ2-3; perhaps TRBD1 as D (6 bases). This CDR3 is 15 amino acids long. Trimming left V 1 base short and J 0 bases short, with 11 bases between. Germline lookup yields CDR1 SQVTM and CDR2 ANQGSEA. This chain's CDR3 is CSVEVQDRSTDTQYF. CDR3 DNA: TGCAGCGTTGAAGTCCAAGACAGGAGCACAGATACGCAGTATTTT.

Written as DNA, the CDR3 is TGCGCCAGCAGCTTGGGGACAGGGGAAATTGGGCAGTTCTTC. Protein: CASSLGTGEIGQFF. This chain joins TRBV5-1 and TRBJ2-1; 9 bases are a match to TRBD1. The trim removed 0 bases at V and 12 bases at J, leaving 7 bases unmatched. CDR1 is SGHRS, CDR2 YFSETQ, per germline. This CDR3 has 14 amino acids.

CDR3 in DNA: TGTGCCAGCAGTGAAGTTAACGGGGGGGGGCGGCAGTTCTTC. It translates to CASSEVNGGGRQFF. This chain uses TRBV6-1 with TRBJ2-1; 8 nucleotides agree with TRBD2. J lost 12 bases, V lost 1 base, and 8 bases had no gene match. Germline V gene lookup returns CDR1 MNHNS and CDR2 SASEGT. This CDR3 has 14 amino acids.

This clone came up a few times. The V and J genes are TRBV4-2 and TRBJ2-1, with 10 bases lining up with TRBD2. V shed 0 bases and J 8 bases; nucleotides not matched to a gene: 10. The V gene's germline CDR1 is LGHNA and CDR2 YNFKEQ. The CDR3 length is 17 residues. CDR3 nucleotides: TGTGCCAGCAGCCAAGAACCTAGCGGGAGTAATTCGGATGAGCAGTTCTTC. It is translated as CASSQEPSGSNSDEQFF.

A single count supports this clone. V is TRBV6-5 and J is TRBJ1-2; D ambiguous. Trimming took off 6 bases at V and 5 bases at J, with 13 bases between the two ends. CDR3 length: 13 amino acids. Germline CDR1 is MNHEY and CDR2 is SVGAGI. This CDR3 reads CASSKQGGYGYTF. Here the CDR3 DNA reads TGTGCCAGCAGCAAACAAGGAGGTTATGGCTACACCTTC.

V is TRBV11-1 and J is TRBJ2-7; the match to TRBD2 covers 11 bases. Germline V CDR1 and CDR2: SGHAT, FQDESV (reference sequence). This CDR3 has 14 residues. Trimming at V came to 5 bases and at J to 2 bases, leaving 2 bases not matched to a gene. The CDR3 loop reads CASSPSGGPYEQYF. For the CDR3, the DNA is TGTGCCAGCAGCCCTAGCGGGGGGCCCTACGAGCAGTACTTC.

The gene calls are TRBV6-5 and TRBJ1-5; 9 bases fit TRBD1. CDR3 length: 14 residues. The junction had 9 bases not matched to a gene; V was cut back by 8 bases and J by 7 bases. The germline gives CDR1 MNHEY, CDR2 SVGAGI. CDR3 sequence: CASLAGQGGQPQHF. The DNA of the CDR3 is TGTGCCAGCCTTGCGGGACAGGGAGGACAGCCCCAGCATTTT.

The rearrangement joins TRBV3-1 (or the pseudogene TRBV3-2) to TRBJ2-7, with 8 bases fitting TRBD2. In germline, CDR1 is LGHDT, CDR2 YNNKEL (reference sequence). The CDR3 covers 15 residues. The J segment lost 2 bases and the V segment lost 4 bases, leaving 7 bases of the junction unmatched. The CDR3 sequence is CASSLYGGGPYEQYF. For the CDR3, the DNA is TGTGCCAGCAGCCTATATGGCGGGGGGCCCTACGAGCAGTACTTC.

The chain couples TRBV3-1 (or the pseudogene TRBV3-2) to TRBJ2-1, with TRBD2 identical over 8 bases. Per germline, CDR1 LGHDT and CDR2 YNNKEL (reference sequence). Germline trimming cut 1 base from V and 0 bases from J; bases unmatched to any gene: 11. CDR3 length: 19 residues. CDR3 DNA: TGTGCCAGCAGCCAAGGTGTGGGGGTAGCGGGGCGCTCCTACAATGAGCAGTTCTTC. It specifies CASSQGVGVAGRSYNEQFF.

V and J are TRBV27 and TRBJ2-3; 14 nucleotides line up with TRBD2. The CDR3 is 15 amino acids. J was trimmed by 7 bases and V by 6 bases; bases with no gene match: 6. CDR1 and CDR2 from the germline V gene are MNHEY and SMNVEV (reference sequence). The CDR3 loop reads CASRRGLAGGHTQYF. The CDR3 DNA reads TGTGCCAGCAGAAGAGGACTAGCGGGAGGTCATACGCAGTATTTT.

This chain connects TRBV6-5 to TRBJ1-5; the D gene is possibly TRBD1 (6 bases). The CDR3 contains 15 residues. Trimming left V 5 bases short and J 4 bases short, with 15 bases between. The germline CDR1 and CDR2 sequences are MNHEY and SVGAGI. The CDR3, as DNA: TGTGCCAGCAGTCGCTCCGGGGGGCCGAATCAGCCCCAGCATTTT. This codes for CASSRSGGPNQPQHF.

A single count supports this clone. V gene TRBV7-9 combines with J gene TRBJ2-2; 8 bases agree with TRBD1. Germline V gene lookup returns CDR1 SEHNR and CDR2 FQNEAQ (reference sequence). This CDR3 comprises 16 residues. V shed 4 bases and J 4 bases; nucleotides not matched to a gene: 8. CDR3 bases: TGTGCCAGCAGCTCCACCGGGACAGGTGGCACCGGGGAGCTGTTTTTT. Protein: CASSSTGTGGTGELFF.

The chain combines TRBV19 with TRBJ2-7; D is perhaps TRBD1 (5 bases). Trimming cost V 3 bases and J 0 bases, with 12 bases left between them. The CDR3 consists of 15 residues. Germline V gene lookup returns CDR1 LNHDA and CDR2 SQIVND (reference sequence). The CDR3 spells CASSIGALSSYEQYF. In DNA form, the CDR3 reads TGTGCCAGTAGTATTGGGGCACTGAGCTCCTACGAGCAGTACTTC.